These 25 T cell receptor beta chains were all obtained from the same sample, sequenced in a study of post-analysis software for immune sequencing data. Study-wide results and limits: TRBV5-6, TRBV5-1 and TRBV20-1 belonged to a set of roughly 5 TRBV segments that were more frequent in patients than controls.

These receptors lack a known antigen. TCR beta libraries were prepared from cDNA with unique molecular identifiers. MiXCR, applied by TCRdb to the PCR reads, yields one record per CDR3 protein. The sample consists of roughly 200,000 distinct CDR3 sequences, roughly 28% of them appearing once. The sample was blood. These receptors were obtained from a girl under 18 with multiple sclerosis.

This clonotype was detected many times. The chain combines TRBV28 with TRBJ2-5; TRBD1 aligns across 10 bases. V gave up 1 base and J gave up 3 bases; unmatched junction bases: 5. The CDR3 contains 16 residues. Per the germline V gene, CDR1 is MDHEN and CDR2 is SYDVKM. The CDR3 is CASSLSGGTGEETQYF. In DNA form, the CDR3 reads TGTGCCAGCAGTTTATCAGGGGGGACAGGGGAAGAGACCCAGTACTTC.

This clonotype was found a few times. The gene calls are TRBV11-1 and TRBJ2-5; D is perhaps TRBD1 (6 bases). The germline gives CDR1 SGHAT, CDR2 FQDESV (reference sequence). This CDR3 region has 14 residues. The V end was cut by 7 bases, the J end by 11 bases, with 23 bases between. CDR3 residues: CASNLGQRLGEQYF. DNA of the CDR3: TGTGCCAGCAACCTAGGACAGAGGCTCGGGGAGCAGTACTTC.

This clonotype was found many times. The CDR3 bases are TGTGCCAGCAGCCAGCGTTTTGCGCAGTACTTC. It specifies CASSQRFAQYF. This chain links TRBV7-8 with TRBJ2-7; D is ambiguous. Germline lookup yields CDR1 SGHVS and CDR2 FQNEAQ. The CDR3 sequence is 11 residues long. V was shortened by 5 bases and J by 9 bases, with 11 bases between the two germline ends.

The V call is TRBV5-6, the J call TRBJ2-5, with 7 bases lining up with TRBD2. Germline V gene data show CDR1 as SGHDT and CDR2 as YYEEEE. J was trimmed by 5 bases and V by 0 bases; bases with no gene match: 10. The CDR3 spans 16 residues. The CDR3 protein is CASSLELKLAKETQYF. The CDR3 DNA is TGTGCCAGCAGCTTGGAACTAAAACTAGCGAAGGAGACCCAGTACTTC.

This clonotype appeared many times. V and J are TRBV3-1 and TRBJ2-1; D perhaps matches TRBD2 (7 bases). In germline, CDR1 is LGHDT, CDR2 YNNKEL (reference sequence). This CDR3 is built from 17 residues. V gave up 1 base and J gave up 5 bases, with 18 bases separating them. CDR3 bases: TGTGCCAGCAGCCAAGGGCTCGGGGGGCGCATAAACAATGAGCAGTTCTTC. It translates to CASSQGLGGRINNEQFF.

This clonotype has ten or more counts. The V call is TRBV20-1, the J call TRBJ1-5, with TRBD1 matching 9 bases. Germline CDR1 DFQATT, CDR2 SNEGSKA (reference sequence). The V and J ends lost 7 bases and 4 bases, in that order; junction bases with no gene match: 11. The CDR3 loop spans 15 amino acids. This CDR3 is CSGKRGDRENQPQHF. The CDR3 region has the DNA TGCAGTGGAAAGAGGGGGGACAGGGAAAATCAGCCCCAGCATTTT.

This chain uses TRBV5-6 with TRBJ1-1; D unresolved. Germline-derived CDR1 and CDR2 are SGHDT and YYEEEE. The CDR3 spans 12 residues. V was trimmed by 6 bases and J by 3 bases, leaving 9 bases between them. CDR3 loop: CASTAAYTEAFF. The CDR3 DNA sequence: TGTGCCAGCACCGCAGCATACACTGAAGCTTTCTTT.

Many counts were recorded for this clonotype. The genes are TRBV20-1 and TRBJ2-5; no reliable D call. The CDR3 consists of 15 residues. Germline V gene sequence: CDR1 DFQATT, CDR2 SNEGSKA (reference sequence). With 7 bases removed from V and 4 bases from J, the gap between germline ends came to 22 bases. The CDR3 bases are TGCAGTGTCCCCCCCCTGGGCTCTCTTACAGAGACCCAGTACTTC. Its protein product is CSVPPLGSLTETQYF.

This clonotype was detected ten times or more. This chain connects TRBV20-1 to TRBJ2-3; 8 bases are a match to TRBD2. Per the germline V gene, CDR1 is DFQATT and CDR2 is SNEGSKA (reference sequence). CDR3 length: 15 amino acids. The junction had 12 bases not matched to a gene; V was cut back by 6 bases and J by 4 bases. The CDR3 DNA sequence: TGCAGTGCCCCCCAGCCAGCGGGAGCTGCAGATACGCAGTATTTT. It translates to CSAPQPAGAADTQYF.

The chain is built from TRBV4-2 and TRBJ2-2; D is unclear. The CDR3 contains 13 residues. Trimming removed 4 bases at V and 6 bases at J, with 9 bases between. Germline CDR1 LGHNA, CDR2 YNFKEQ. In nucleotides, the CDR3 is TGTGCCAGCAGCCGAGATAAGGCCGGGGAGCTGTTTTTT. Encoded protein: CASSRDKAGELFF.

The rearrangement joins TRBV4-1 to TRBJ2-3; D is unclear. The CDR3 consists of 14 residues. The germline gives CDR1 MGHRA, CDR2 YSYEKL. Trimming took 5 bases from V and 0 from J, leaving 9 bases between them. CDR3 sequence: CASSTSFSTDTQYF. DNA of the CDR3: TGCGCCAGCAGCACATCTTTTAGCACAGATACGCAGTATTTT.

This clonotype was detected many times. This chain connects TRBV20-1 to TRBJ2-1; 8 nucleotides align to TRBD2. The J segment lost 3 bases and the V segment lost 6 bases, leaving 10 bases of the junction unmatched. This CDR3 is built from 15 residues. From germline, CDR1 is DFQATT and CDR2 SNEGSKA (reference sequence). DNA of the CDR3: TGCAGTGCACCCTCGGGACTAGAAGTCTACAATGAGCAGTTCTTC. This translates into CSAPSGLEVYNEQFF.

Many counts were recorded for this clonotype. The rearrangement joins TRBV5-1 to TRBJ1-6; 7 nucleotides line up with TRBD1. The length of the CDR3 is 14 residues. V lost 1 base and J lost 8; bases outside the gene matches: 3. Per germline, CDR1 SGHRS and CDR2 YFSETQ. CDR3 region: CASSLTGEDSPLHF. The CDR3, as DNA: TGCGCCAGCAGCTTGACAGGGGAGGATTCACCCCTCCACTTT.

The chain is built from TRBV28 and TRBJ1-3; TRBD1 is a possible D gene (6 bases). Trimming removed 5 bases at V and 0 bases at J, with 14 bases between. Germline loops: CDR1 MDHEN, CDR2 SYDVKM. This CDR3 spans 16 amino acids. CDR3 sequence: CASSPAGDISGNTIYF. The CDR3 nucleotides are TGTGCCAGCAGTCCAGCGGGGGACATCTCTGGAAACACCATATATTTT.

Notes on this clonotype: An end of the junction differs from the germline gene, which may be a read error. The J gene is TRBJ1-2, the V gene TRBV5-1; TRBD1 might be the D (5 bases). Germline lookup yields CDR1 SGHRS and CDR2 YFSETQ. This CDR3 contains 16 residues. In DNA form, the CDR3 reads TGCGCCAGCAACTTGGATGGGAACAGGTATAACTATGGCTACACCTTC. Protein sequence: CASNLDGNRYNYGYTF.

This rearrangement joins TRBV5-1 to TRBJ2-3; D gene uncertain. Deletions cut 3 bases from V and 4 bases from J, with 12 bases between. Per the germline V gene, CDR1 is SGHRS and CDR2 is YFSETQ. This CDR3 region has 14 residues. CDR3 in amino acids: CASSSGAPADTQYF. CDR3 nucleotide sequence: TGCGCCAGCAGCTCCGGTGCCCCGGCAGATACGCAGTATTTT. Supplemented by reference TRBV5-1 and TRBJ2-3, the full variable domain reads KAGVTQTPRYLIKTRGQQVTLSCSPISGHRSVSWYQQTPGQGLQFLFEYFSETQRNKGNFPGRFSGRQFSNSRSEMNVSTLELGDSALYLCASSSGAPADTQYFGPGTRLTVL.

Turning to this clonotype: A read error may explain this, as a much larger clone is one base away. The gene calls are TRBV9 and TRBJ2-1; 7 bases agree with TRBD1. TRBJ2-7 matches the DNA end more closely, so the J call is doubtful. The V gene's germline CDR1 is SGDLS and CDR2 YYNGEE. The CDR3 spans 14 residues. CDR3 DNA: TGTGCCAGCAGCATCGGGACAGATTGTGGCGAGCAGTACTTC. Its translation is CASSIGTDCGEQYF.

With regard to this clonotype: Possible read error: a much larger clone is one base away. The rearrangement uses TRBV6-1 and TRBJ2-1; D unresolved. The CDR3 is made up of 14 amino acids. Trimming shortened V by 2 bases and J by 4 bases, and 9 bases separated the two germline ends. Germline CDR1 and CDR2: MNHNS and SASEGT. This CDR3 is CASSEQRPYNEQFF. The CDR3 DNA reads TGTGCCAGCAGTGAACAGAGGCCTTACAATGAGCAGTTCTTC.

At least ten counts were recorded for this clonotype. Written as DNA, the CDR3 is TGTGCCAGCAGCCCAAATCGGGGGGGATCATACGAGCAGTACTTC. As protein: CASSPNRGGSYEQYF. The J gene is TRBJ2-7, the V gene TRBV7-9; 8 bases align to TRBD2. The CDR3 has 15 amino acids. V gave up 5 bases and J gave up 4 bases; unmatched junction bases: 10. Germline CDR1 is SEHNR and CDR2 is FQNEAQ (reference sequence).

In its sample, this clonotype was seen a few times. V usage is TRBV5-1 and J usage is TRBJ2-3; 11 nucleotides match TRBD2. From germline, CDR1 is SGHRS and CDR2 YFSETQ. This CDR3 has 14 amino acids. The ends lost 4 bases at V and 4 bases at J; junction bases unmatched: 2. This CDR3 is CASSIAGGPDTQYF. Written as DNA, the CDR3 is TGCGCCAGCAGCATAGCGGGGGGGCCAGATACGCAGTATTTT. The complete variable domain, with remaining parts taken from reference TRBV5-1 and TRBJ2-3, reads KAGVTQTPRYLIKTRGQQVTLSCSPISGHRSVSWYQQTPGQGLQFLFEYFSETQRNKGNFPGRFSGRQFSNSRSEMNVSTLELGDSALYLCASSIAGGPDTQYFGPGTRLTVL.

This clonotype has just one count. The chain joins TRBV24-1 to TRBJ2-7, with TRBD1 matching over 10 bases. Germline values: CDR1 KGHDR, CDR2 SFDVKD. The V gene end was trimmed by 4 bases and the J gene end by 7 bases; junction bases not matched to a gene: 9. This CDR3 spans 15 amino acids. CDR3 amino acids: CATSEERDRGGEQYF. As DNA, the CDR3 is TGTGCCACCAGTGAAGAGAGGGACAGGGGTGGTGAGCAGTACTTC.

The table lists this clonotype with many counts. The V call is TRBV11-1, the J call TRBJ2-7; TRBD2 matches 10 bases. J lost 6 bases, V lost 5 bases, and 7 bases had no gene match. Per the germline V gene, CDR1 is SGHAT and CDR2 is FQDESV (reference sequence). The CDR3 runs 14 residues. This CDR3 is CASSASGSPAEQYF. In DNA, the CDR3 is TGTGCCAGCAGCGCTAGCGGGAGTCCAGCCGAGCAGTACTTC.

This chain joins TRBV28 and TRBJ2-5; no clear D gene. Trimming pared 2 bases from V and 5 bases from J, leaving 9 bases between. The CDR3 loop spans 13 amino acids. Germline V gives CDR1 MDHEN, CDR2 SYDVKM. The CDR3 loop reads CASSLGPEETQYF. CDR3 coding DNA: TGTGCCAGCAGTTTAGGGCCGGAGGAGACCCAGTACTTC.

As DNA, the CDR3 is TGTGCCAGCAGCCAAGAGGGGACACTTAACACCGGGGAGCTGTTTTTT. Amino acids: CASSQEGTLNTGELFF. The J gene is TRBJ2-2, the V gene TRBV7-3, with D perhaps TRBD1 (6 bases). This CDR3 has 16 residues. V lost 5 bases and J 2 bases, leaving 15 bases between the germline ends. Per the germline V gene, CDR1 is SGHTA and CDR2 is FQGTGA.

This clonotype has just a few counts. The chain carries TRBV6-1 and TRBJ1-5, with a possible D match to TRBD1 (5 bases). The CDR3 is 16 amino acids. CDR1 is MNHNS, CDR2 SASEGT, per germline. With 6 bases removed from V and 0 bases from J, the gap between germline ends came to 15 bases. CDR3 in amino acids: CASSPRRQISNQPQHF. The CDR3 DNA sequence: TGTGCCAGCAGCCCCCGACGACAGATTAGCAATCAGCCCCAGCATTTT.